This T cell receptor (beta chain) emerged from a study of blood T cell repertoires in COVID-19. The wider study: PBMCs, B-cell-depleted T cells, or T cells provided the cDNA or gDNA that made up the material.

Authors' processing steps: The assay estimated nucleated cells by amplifying reference gene primers. TCRdb keeps only in-frame clones here, not all; method: immunoSEQ multiplex PCR. The V and J calls and clone size were taken over from that table, and D and trimming were inferred from the DNA. The table has around 130,000 clones, around 80% seen once. Trimming pared 4 bases from V and 2 bases from J, leaving 8 bases between. The germline V gene encodes CDR1 LGHDT and CDR2 YNNKEL (reference sequence). The CDR3 length is 14 residues. Material for sequencing was peripheral blood. This chain joins TRBV3-1 (or the pseudogene TRBV3-2) and TRBJ2-2; D gene ambiguous. This TCR was sampled from a woman between 55 and 75 years old with acute or convalescent COVID-19. The CDR3 nucleotides read TGTGCCAGCAGCCCCAATCTAAACACCGGGGAGCTGTTTTTT. Its protein is CASSPNLNTGELFF.